Listed below are T cell receptor beta chains from one sample, sequenced in a study of blood T cell repertoires in COVID-19. Repertoires were generated with immunoSEQ multiplex PCR, while TCRdb's copy carries only in-frame clones and drops some. The repertoire holds hundreds of thousands of clones, 85% to 90% seen once, with more than 1.5% in the top ten. The sample consisted of PBMCs or T cells enriched from blood (not recorded which). These receptors were collected from a man aged 40-55 years who had recovered from COVID-19. The CDR3 runs from the conserved cysteine through the conserved F or W. The order of the fields is D gene, V gene, J gene, clone size, CDR3 protein, CDR3 DNA. D genes are given only for firm matches. Size is stated for part of the rows, as once, few or many counts, or as a class when the clone is expanded.

TRBD2	TRBV7-9	TRBJ2-7	NA	CASSPGGYEQYF	TGTGCCAGCAGTCCGGGGGGGTACGAGCAGTACTTC
TRBD2	TRBV5-1	TRBJ2-1	once	CASSSGNPGGYNEQFF	TGCGCCAGCAGCTCGGGAAACCCGGGAGGCTACAATGAGCAGTTCTTC
TRBD1	TRBV5-8	TRBJ2-7	NA	CASSPRTGRFYEQYF	TGTGCCAGCAGCCCTCGGACAGGGAGGTTCTACGAGCAGTACTTC
NA	TRBV28	TRBJ2-7	NA	CASSRFYEQYF	TGTGCCAGCAGCCGTTTTTACGAGCAGTACTTC
TRBD2	TRBV5-1	TRBJ2-1	NA	CASSPNLLAGGRNEQFF	TGCGCCAGCAGCCCCAATCTACTAGCGGGAGGGCGCAATGAGCAGTTCTTC
NA	TRBV13	TRBJ1-4	NA	CASSLRTYATNEKLFF	TGTGCCAGCAGCTTGAGGACATATGCAACTAATGAAAAACTGTTTTTT
NA	TRBV3-1/TRBV3-2	TRBJ1-5	few	CASSQGGGSDQPQHF	TGTGCCAGCAGCCAAGGAGGGGGTAGCGATCAGCCCCAGCATTTT
NA	TRBV6-5	TRBJ1-3	once	CASSYSPDLGNTIYF	TGTGCCAGCAGTTATAGCCCAGACCTTGGAAACACCATATATTTT
NA	TRBV23-1	TRBJ1-5	NA	CASNPDVGGVQPQHF	TGCGCCAGCAACCCCGACGTCGGGGGGGTTCAGCCCCAGCATTTT
TRBD1	TRBV28	TRBJ1-5	NA	CASSPGTGGGQPQHF	TGTGCCAGCAGTCCCGGGACAGGGGGCGGTCAGCCCCAGCATTTT
NA	TRBV5-1	TRBJ2-2	NA	CASSLGGLPPGELFF	TGCGCCAGCAGCTTGGGCGGGTTGCCGCCCGGGGAGCTGTTTTTT
TRBD1	TRBV30	TRBJ1-1	once	CAWRKDRGTEAFF	TGTGCCTGGAGGAAGGACAGGGGAACTGAAGCTTTCTTT
TRBD2	TRBV19	TRBJ2-1	once	CASSGTSGGLIGEQFF	TGTGCCAGTAGCGGGACTAGCGGGGGGCTGATTGGGGAGCAGTTCTTC